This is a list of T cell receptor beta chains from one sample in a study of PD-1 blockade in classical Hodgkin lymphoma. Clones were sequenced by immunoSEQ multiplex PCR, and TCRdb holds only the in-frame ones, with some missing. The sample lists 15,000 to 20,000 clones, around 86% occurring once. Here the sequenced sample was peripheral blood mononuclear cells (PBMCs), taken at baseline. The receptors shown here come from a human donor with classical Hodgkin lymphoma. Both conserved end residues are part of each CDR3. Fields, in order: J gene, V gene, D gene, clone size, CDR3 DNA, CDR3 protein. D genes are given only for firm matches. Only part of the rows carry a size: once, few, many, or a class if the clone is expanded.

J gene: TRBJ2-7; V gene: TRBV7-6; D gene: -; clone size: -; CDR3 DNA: TGTGCCAGCAGCCGCAGGGGGGTACTTGGCGAGCAGTACTTC; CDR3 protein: CASSRRGVLGEQYF
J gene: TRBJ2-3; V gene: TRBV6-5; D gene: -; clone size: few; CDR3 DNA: TGTGCCAGCAGCGACAGGTCTGCCGGAAGGCAGTATTTT; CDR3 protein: CASSDRSAGRQYF
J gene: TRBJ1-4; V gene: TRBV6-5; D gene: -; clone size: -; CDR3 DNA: TGTGCCAGCAGTCCAGGGACTCATGAAAAACTGTTTTTT; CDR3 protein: CASSPGTHEKLFF
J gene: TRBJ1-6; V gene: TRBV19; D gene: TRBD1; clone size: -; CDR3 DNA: TGTGCCAGTAGCGCGACAGGGACTTCTGGTTCACCCCTCCACTTT; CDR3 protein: CASSATGTSGSPLHF
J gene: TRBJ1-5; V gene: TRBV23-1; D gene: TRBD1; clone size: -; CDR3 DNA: TGCGCCAGCAGTCTCCCCGGGGGACAGTTAGATAGCAATCAGCCCCAGCATTTT; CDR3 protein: CASSLPGGQLDSNQPQHF
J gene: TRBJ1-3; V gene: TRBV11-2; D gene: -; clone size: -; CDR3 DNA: TGTGCCAGCAGCTTAGCGGGGATCCTCTCTGGAAACACCATATATTTT; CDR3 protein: CASSLAGILSGNTIYF
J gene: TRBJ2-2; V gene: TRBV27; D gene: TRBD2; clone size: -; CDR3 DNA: TGTGCCAGCAGTTGGGGACTAGCGGACCCTCGGGACACCGGGGAGCTGTTTTTT; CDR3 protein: CASSWGLADPRDTGELFF
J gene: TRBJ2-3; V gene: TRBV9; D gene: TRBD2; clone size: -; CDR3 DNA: TGTGCCAGCAGCTTAGCGGGGGGGCCCGGAGATACGCAGTATTTT; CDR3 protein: CASSLAGGPGDTQYF
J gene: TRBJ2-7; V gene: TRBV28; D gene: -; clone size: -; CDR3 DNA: TGTGCCAGCGTGCCTTTAATGGGAGTCTACGAGCAGTACTTC; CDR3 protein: CASVPLMGVYEQYF
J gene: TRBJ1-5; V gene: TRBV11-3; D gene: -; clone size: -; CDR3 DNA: TGTGCCAGGGGGAAACCCCAGCATTTT; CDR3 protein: CARGKPQHF
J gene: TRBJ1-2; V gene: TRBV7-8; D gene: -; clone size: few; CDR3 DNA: TGTGCCAGCAGCTTAGTAGGTGATGGCTACACCTTC; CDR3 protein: CASSLVGDGYTF
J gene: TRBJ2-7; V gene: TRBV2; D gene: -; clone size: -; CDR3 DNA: TGTGCCAGCAGTGAAACAGGGTTAGCAGGCTACGAGCAGTACTTC; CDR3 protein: CASSETGLAGYEQYF
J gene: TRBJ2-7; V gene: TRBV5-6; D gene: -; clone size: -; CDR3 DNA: TGTGCCAGCAGCTTGGTGAGGCCAGGGGGGGAGCAGTACTTC; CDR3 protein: CASSLVRPGGEQYF
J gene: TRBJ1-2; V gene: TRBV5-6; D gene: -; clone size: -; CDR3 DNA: TGTGCCAGCAGCTTGTCTTCAGGGCTTGGCTACACCTTC; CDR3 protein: CASSLSSGLGYTF
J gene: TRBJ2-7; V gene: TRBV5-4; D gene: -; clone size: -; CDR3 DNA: TGTGCCAGCAGCTCCACACCGACCTCCTACGAGCAGTACTTC; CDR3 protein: CASSSTPTSYEQYF
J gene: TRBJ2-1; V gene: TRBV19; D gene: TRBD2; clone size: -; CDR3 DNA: TGTGCCAGTAGCGAGCGGCGGGCGGGAGGGCCTATCTATGAGCAGTTCTTC; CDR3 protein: CASSERRAGGPIYEQFF
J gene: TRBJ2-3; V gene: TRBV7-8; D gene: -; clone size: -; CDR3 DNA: TGTGCCAGCAGCAAGGATTTGGTGGATACGCAGTATTTT; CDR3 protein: CASSKDLVDTQYF
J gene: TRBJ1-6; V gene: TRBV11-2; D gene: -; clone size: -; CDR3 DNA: TGTGCCAGCAGATCCCTCCGACGGATCAGATCCTATTCACCCCTCCACTTT; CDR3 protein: CASRSLRRIRSYSPLHF
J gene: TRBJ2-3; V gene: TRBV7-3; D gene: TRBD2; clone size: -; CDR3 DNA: TGTGCCAGCAGCGTCAGCGGGAGTTTATCAGATACGCAGTATTTT; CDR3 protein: CASSVSGSLSDTQYF
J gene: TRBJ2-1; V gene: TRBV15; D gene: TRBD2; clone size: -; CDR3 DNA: TGTGCCACCGGCGGGGGGCGGACCTACAATGAGCAGTTCTTC; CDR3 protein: CATGGGRTYNEQFF
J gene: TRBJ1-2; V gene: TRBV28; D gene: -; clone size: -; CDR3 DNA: TGTGCCAGCAGTTCCCCACAGGGAATGGGGTATGGCTACACCTTC; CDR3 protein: CASSSPQGMGYGYTF
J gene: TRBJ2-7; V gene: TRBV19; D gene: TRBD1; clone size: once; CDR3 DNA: TGTGCCAGTAGTATAGCAGGGGGTTCCTACGAGCAGTACTTC; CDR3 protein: CASSIAGGSYEQYF
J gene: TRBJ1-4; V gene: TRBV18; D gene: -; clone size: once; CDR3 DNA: TGTGCCAGCTCACCCGGACAGAGCGGATCTAATGAAAAACTGTTTTTT; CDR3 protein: CASSPGQSGSNEKLFF
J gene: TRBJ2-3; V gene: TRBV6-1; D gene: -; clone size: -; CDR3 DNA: TGTGCCAGCAATCTAGCAAGCTCAGATACGCAGTATTTT; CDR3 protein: CASNLASSDTQYF
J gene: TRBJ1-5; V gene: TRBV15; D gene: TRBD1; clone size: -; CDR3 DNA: TGTGCCACCAGCAGCCCGGCAGGGACAGGGGTATTGAGGGGTGGCAATCAGCCCCAGCATTTT; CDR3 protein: CATSSPAGTGVLRGGNQPQHF